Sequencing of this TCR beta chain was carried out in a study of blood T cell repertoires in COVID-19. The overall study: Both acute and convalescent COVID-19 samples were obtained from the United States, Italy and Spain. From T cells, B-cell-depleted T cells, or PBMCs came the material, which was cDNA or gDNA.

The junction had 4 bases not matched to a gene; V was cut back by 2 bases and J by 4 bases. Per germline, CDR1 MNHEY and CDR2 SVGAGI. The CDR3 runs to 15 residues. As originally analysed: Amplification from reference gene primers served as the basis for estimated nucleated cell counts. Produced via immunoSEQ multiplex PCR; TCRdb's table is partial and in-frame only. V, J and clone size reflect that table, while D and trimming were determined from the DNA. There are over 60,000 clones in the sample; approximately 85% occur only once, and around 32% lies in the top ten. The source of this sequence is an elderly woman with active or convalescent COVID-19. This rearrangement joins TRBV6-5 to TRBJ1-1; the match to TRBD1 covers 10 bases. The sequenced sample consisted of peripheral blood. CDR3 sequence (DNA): TGTGCCAGCAGTTACCTGGACAGGGGGGGCACTGAAGCTTTCTTT. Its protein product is CASSYLDRGGTEAFF.